These 28 T cell receptor beta chains share one sample of origin, sequenced in a study of early T cells in non-severe SARS-CoV-2 infection. TCRdb independently ran MiXCR on the 5' RACE reads; one entry per CDR3 protein. The data hold fewer than 85,000 distinct CDR3 sequences, with about a sixth observed a single time. The sample was whole blood. All receptors derive from an adult who was a healthcare worker with PCR-confirmed SARS-CoV-2 infection or an uninfected control (not recorded which).

The chain carries TRBV20-1 and TRBJ2-7; D tentatively reads TRBD1 or TRBD2 (5 bases each). V lost 3 bases and J 2 bases, leaving 17 bases between the germline ends. Germline V CDR1 and CDR2: DFQATT, SNEGSKA (reference sequence). The CDR3 spans 15 residues. The CDR3 DNA reads as TGCAGTGCTAGTGGGGGTACCGGGCTCCCCTACGAGCAGTACTTC. It specifies CSASGGTGLPYEQYF.

This clonotype was found a few times. The rearrangement joins TRBV28 to TRBJ2-3; D gene uncertain. Germline V CDR1 and CDR2: MDHEN, SYDVKM. V was trimmed by 2 bases and J by 5 bases, leaving 11 bases between them. The CDR3 length is 14 residues. CDR3 sequence: CASSLNPVRDTQYF. DNA of the CDR3: TGTGCCAGCAGTTTAAATCCCGTTCGAGATACGCAGTATTTT.

The genes are TRBV5-1 and TRBJ2-7; 7 nucleotides agree with TRBD2. J lost 4 bases, V lost 6 bases, and 7 bases had no gene match. Germline-derived CDR1 and CDR2 are SGHRS and YFSETQ. This CDR3 is 13 amino acids long. The CDR3 reads CASTQVGGYEQYF. Written as DNA, the CDR3 is TGCGCCAGCACCCAAGTGGGGGGGTACGAGCAGTACTTC. The full variable domain, its missing parts supplied by reference TRBV5-1 and TRBJ2-7, is KAGVTQTPRYLIKTRGQQVTLSCSPISGHRSVSWYQQTPGQGLQFLFEYFSETQRNKGNFPGRFSGRQFSNSRSEMNVSTLELGDSALYLCASTQVGGYEQYFGPGTRLTVT.

This clonotype appeared once. The chain links TRBV11-3 to TRBJ2-2; no firm D call. Germline loops: CDR1 SGHNT, CDR2 YENEEA. V was trimmed by 6 bases and J by 4 bases, leaving 9 bases between them. This CDR3 is 13 amino acids long. The CDR3 protein is CASSSKVTGELFF. The CDR3 DNA is TGTGCCAGCAGTTCAAAGGTCACCGGGGAGCTGTTTTTT.

The CDR3 DNA sequence: TGTGCCAGCACCCCAAACAGGGGGGTCACCGGGGAGCTGTTTTTT. Protein: CASTPNRGVTGELFF. J is TRBJ2-2 and V is TRBV7-3; 8 bases align to TRBD1. J lost 4 bases, V lost 7 bases, and 8 bases had no gene match. CDR1 and CDR2 (germline): SGHTA, FQGTGA. The length of the CDR3 is 15 residues. Full variable domain (rest looked up from reference TRBV7-3 and TRBJ2-2): GAGVSQTPSNKVTEKGKYVELRCDPISGHTALYWYRQSLGQGPEFLIYFQGTGAADDSGLPNDRFFAVRPEGSVSTLKIQRTERGDSAVYLCASTPNRGVTGELFFGEGSRLTVL.

The chain couples TRBV6-5 to TRBJ1-4; maybe TRBD1 (6 bases). This CDR3 has 15 residues. Per germline, CDR1 MNHEY and CDR2 SVGAGI. The V gene lost 4 bases and the J gene lost 8 bases, with 17 bases spanning the gap. CDR3 sequence reads: CASSSTPFGQEKLFF. In DNA, the CDR3 is TGTGCCAGCAGTTCGACTCCCTTTGGACAGGAAAAACTGTTTTTT.

This clonotype has at least ten counts. The chain is built from TRBV10-2 and TRBJ2-1; D ambiguous. V was shortened by 1 base and J by 9 bases, with 13 bases between the two germline ends. The CDR3 is 14 residues long. The V gene's germline CDR1 is WSHSY and CDR2 SAAADI. The chain's CDR3 is CASSELSELGEQFF. CDR3 in DNA: TGCGCCAGCAGTGAGTTGTCCGAGCTGGGTGAGCAGTTCTTC.

The chain has TRBV18 and TRBJ2-7; perhaps D is TRBD1 or TRBD2 (5 bases each). Germline CDR1 is KGHSH and CDR2 is LQKENI. Trimming stripped 6 bases from V and 6 bases from J, with 15 bases between. CDR3 length equals 13 residues. The CDR3 DNA reads TGTGCCAGCTCCCAGACAACTGGGGGCGAGCAGTACTTC. Its protein product is CASSQTTGGEQYF.

The genes are TRBV5-5 and TRBJ2-5, with 10 bases that match TRBD2. Germline-derived CDR1 and CDR2 are SGHKS and YYEKEE (reference sequence). With V trimmed by 7 bases and J by 3 bases, 9 bases remained unmatched. The length of the CDR3 is 15 residues. The CDR3 sequence: CASRRGLALKETQYF. The CDR3 nucleotides read TGTGCCAGCCGACGGGGACTAGCGTTGAAAGAGACCCAGTACTTC.

The CDR3 DNA sequence: TGTGCCAGCAGCCAAAGGGGGGCCAACGTCCTGACTTTC. This translates into CASSQRGANVLTF. This chain links TRBV3-1 with TRBJ2-6; D unclear. Looked up from germline, CDR1 is LGHDT and CDR2 is YNNKEL (reference sequence). The V gene lost 2 bases and the J gene lost 4 bases, with 3 bases spanning the gap. This CDR3 contains 13 residues.

This clonotype showed up just a few times. The V gene is TRBV20-1, the J gene TRBJ2-7; D possibly corresponds to TRBD2 (5 bases). CDR3 length: 12 amino acids. V gave up 6 bases and J gave up 2 bases, with 11 bases separating them. Germline V gene lookup returns CDR1 DFQATT and CDR2 SNEGSKA (reference sequence). The CDR3: CSAEGLTYEQYF. The CDR3 DNA follows: TGCAGTGCAGAAGGACTTACCTACGAGCAGTACTTC.

This clonotype has a handful of counts. This chain connects TRBV21-1 to TRBJ2-2. TRBV21-1 is classified as a pseudogene. The CDR3 has 15 residues. CDR3 sequence reads: CASSEGRHNTGELFF. CDR3 bases: TGTGCCAGCAGCGAAGGGAGACACAACACCGGGGAGCTGTTTTTT.

This clonotype was seen a few times. This chain joins TRBV5-1 and TRBJ2-2; no firm D call. The V and J ends lost 4 bases and 0 bases respectively, with 13 bases between them. The CDR3 is 16 residues long. Per the germline V gene, CDR1 is SGHRS and CDR2 is YFSETQ. The chain's CDR3 is CASSVLGGANTGELFF. The CDR3 bases are TGCGCCAGCAGCGTCTTGGGCGGAGCGAACACCGGGGAGCTGTTTTTT.

A few counts support this clonotype. In nucleotides, the CDR3 is TGCAGCGTGGTACCGGGACTAGCGGGAGCGAATGAGCAGTTCTTC. Its translation is CSVVPGLAGANEQFF. The rearrangement uses TRBV29-1 and TRBJ2-1, with TRBD2 identical over 14 bases. V dropped 6 bases and J dropped 7; count of bases not matched to a gene: 8. This CDR3 comprises 15 residues. The germline V gene has CDR1 SQVTM and CDR2 ANQGSEA.

This rearrangement joins TRBV7-8 to TRBJ2-5; D is uncertain. This CDR3 region has 14 residues. Per germline, CDR1 SGHVS and CDR2 FQNEAQ. The V end was cut by 2 bases, the J end by 2 bases, with 9 bases between. The CDR3 bases are TGTGCCAGCAGCTTAATCAGAGCTCAAGAGACCCAGTACTTC. Its protein product is CASSLIRAQETQYF.

V usage is TRBV7-9 and J usage is TRBJ2-2; D is undetermined. From germline, CDR1 is SEHNR and CDR2 FQNEAQ (reference sequence). V lost 5 bases and J 6 bases, leaving 13 bases between the germline ends. This CDR3 is built from 14 residues. CDR3: CASSGRFLAGELFF. In DNA, the CDR3 is TGTGCCAGCAGCGGCCGATTCCTGGCCGGGGAGCTGTTTTTT.

The chain combines TRBV7-6 with TRBJ1-5; no definite D call. CDR1 and CDR2 from the germline V gene are SGHVS and FNYEAQ. V was shortened by 8 bases and J by 5 bases, with 13 bases between the two germline ends. The CDR3 is made up of 13 amino acids. Written as DNA, the CDR3 is TGTGCCAGCGGAAGTCGACACGATCAGCCCCAGCATTTT. It encodes CASGSRHDQPQHF.

The chain has TRBV12-3 or TRBV12-4 and TRBJ1-1; 7 bases map to TRBD1. Losses at the gene ends were 5 bases for V and 6 bases for J; bases not matched to a gene: 9. The CDR3 is made up of 14 amino acids. Written as DNA, the CDR3 is TGTGCCAGCAGTCTACTAGGGGGCCGGGCTGAAGCTTTCTTT. It is translated as CASSLLGGRAEAFF.

This clonotype came up a few times. The rearrangement joins TRBV2 to TRBJ2-7; a possible D gene is TRBD1 (5 bases). Germline V gives CDR1 SNHLY, CDR2 FYNNEI. V was cut by 6 bases and J by 0 bases, with 15 bases left in between. There are 15 residues in the CDR3. CDR3 sequence: CASREQAWGSYEQYF. CDR3 DNA: TGTGCCAGCAGGGAACAGGCGTGGGGCTCCTACGAGCAGTACTTC.

The rearrangement links TRBV2 to TRBJ1-4, with 9 bases aligning to TRBD1. V was pared by 3 bases and J by 8 bases, with 4 bases of the junction left unmatched. The CDR3 is 14 amino acids. Germline assignment: CDR1 SNHLY and CDR2 FYNNEI. The CDR3 protein is CASSEDRGREKLFF. The CDR3 DNA reads as TGTGCCAGCAGTGAGGACAGGGGAAGGGAAAAACTGTTTTTT.

Only a few counts were recorded for this clonotype. The rearrangement links TRBV11-3 to TRBJ2-1, with 9 bases that match TRBD1. V gave up 5 bases and J gave up 12 bases; unmatched junction bases: 8. The CDR3 totals 13 residues. CDR1 and CDR2 from the germline V gene are SGHNT and YENEEA. The DNA of the CDR3 is TGTGCCAGCAGCCCCCGGGACAGGGACTTGCAGTTCTTC. It translates to CASSPRDRDLQFF.

This clonotype was seen only a few times. The chain employs TRBV7-9 and TRBJ1-1, with D tentatively TRBD1 (5 bases). Germline values: CDR1 SEHNR, CDR2 FQNEAQ (reference sequence). This CDR3 comprises 14 residues. Trimming stripped 5 bases from V and 1 base from J, with 11 bases between. The CDR3 sequence: CASSQTGGNTEAFF. In DNA form, the CDR3 reads TGTGCCAGCAGCCAGACCGGGGGGAACACTGAAGCTTTCTTT.

V is TRBV12-3 or TRBV12-4 and J is TRBJ2-1; D is possibly TRBD2 (7 bases). The CDR3 runs 15 residues. Between the trimmed V and J ends, which lost 9 bases and 0 bases, there was a span of 15 bases. The CDR3 sequence: CASGGALHSYNEQFF. The CDR3 nucleotides are TGTGCCAGTGGGGGGGCGCTTCACTCCTACAATGAGCAGTTCTTC.

This clonotype has at least ten counts. The V call is TRBV5-1, the J call TRBJ2-7, with 11 bases fitting TRBD2. This CDR3 spans 14 amino acids. V lost 0 bases to trimming and J lost 6 bases; unmatched junction nucleotides: 2. CDR1 and CDR2 from the germline V gene are SGHRS and YFSETQ. The CDR3 nucleotides read TGCGCCAGCAGCTTGGTCCTAGCGGGAGGCGAGCAGTACTTC. Translation gives CASSLVLAGGEQYF.

The chain carries TRBV30 and TRBJ2-1; D tentatively fits TRBD1 or TRBD2 (5 bases each). The CDR3 spans 13 residues. Trimming left V 8 bases short and J 6 bases short, with 17 bases between. Germline V gene lookup returns CDR1 GTSNPN and CDR2 SVGIG (reference sequence). This CDR3 reads CARPGPQGNEQFF. In DNA, the CDR3 is TGTGCCCGTCCGGGACCCCAAGGCAATGAGCAGTTCTTC. Variable domain in full (rest from reference TRBV30 and TRBJ2-1): SQTIHQWPATLVQPVGSPLSLECTVEGTSNPNLYWYRQAAGRGLQLLFYSVGIGQISSEVPQNLSASRPQDRQFILSSKKLLLSDSGFYLCARPGPQGNEQFFGPGTRLTVL.

This chain uses TRBV28 with TRBJ2-6; maybe TRBD2 (5 bases). The V gene's germline CDR1 is MDHEN and CDR2 SYDVKM. With 3 bases removed from V and 4 bases from J, the gap between germline ends came to 10 bases. The CDR3 runs 15 residues. In DNA form, the CDR3 reads TGTGCCAGCAGTTTTAGCGCGCGGGGGGCCAACGTCCTGACTTTC. Its protein product is CASSFSARGANVLTF.

The table lists this clonotype with a few counts. One end of the junction fails to match germline, which may point to a read error. The V call is TRBV14, the J call TRBJ1-2; D may be TRBD1 (5 bases). This CDR3 is built from 13 residues. Germline V gene data show CDR1 as SGHDN and CDR2 as FVKESK. The CDR3 DNA reads as TGTGCCAGCAGCCAAGCAGGGAACTACGGCTACACCTTC. Translating it yields CASSQAGNYGYTF.

This clonotype has only one observation. This chain uses TRBV20-1 with TRBJ1-1, with TRBD1 as a possible D gene (6 bases). This CDR3 contains 14 residues. Per the germline V gene, CDR1 is DFQATT and CDR2 is SNEGSKA (reference sequence). Trimming left V 5 bases short and J 1 base short, with 14 bases between. The CDR3 DNA reads as TGCAGTGCTCCGGCGGGGGGCTGGAACACTGAAGCTTTCTTT. It specifies CSAPAGGWNTEAFF.